Each of the 13 T cell receptor beta chains below was sequenced from the same sample in a study of T cells after yellow fever vaccination. TCRdb redid the calling of the 5' RACE reads with MiXCR, one entry per CDR3 protein. The table includes 150,000 to 200,000 distinct CDR3 sequences, about 11% detected once. Sequencing used CD8+ T cells sorted from PBMCs, obtained 15 days after the yellow fever booster vaccination. All receptors come from a man between 18 and 29 years old who received the YFV17D yellow fever vaccine.

J is TRBJ1-4 and V is TRBV7-2; D gene ambiguous. Germline CDR1 SGHTA, CDR2 FQGNSA. This CDR3 comprises 15 residues. V lost 0 bases, J lost 8 bases, and 13 bases lay in between. CDR3 amino acids: CASSLAQREREKLFF. The CDR3 region has the DNA TGTGCCAGCAGCTTAGCGCAAAGGGAGCGCGAAAAACTGTTTTTT.

V gene TRBV27 combines with J gene TRBJ2-3; 10 positions match TRBD2. With V trimmed by 1 base and J by 1 base, 8 bases remained unmatched. Germline V gene sequence: CDR1 MNHEY, CDR2 SMNVEV (reference sequence). This CDR3 has 18 amino acids. The CDR3 DNA sequence: TGTGCCAGCAGTTTATGGGTCGGGCTAGCGGGGGGCACAGATACGCAGTATTTT. Its protein product is CASSLWVGLAGGTDTQYF.

The V gene is TRBV20-1, the J gene TRBJ2-7; weak D call: TRBD2 (6 bases). V lost 3 bases to trimming and J lost 3 bases, with 9 bases between them. The CDR3 extends over 12 amino acids. CDR1 is DFQATT and CDR2 is SNEGSKA in the germline V gene (reference sequence). The CDR3 protein is CSASRTNYEQYF. The CDR3 DNA is TGCAGTGCTAGTCGGACTAACTACGAGCAGTACTTC.

This clonotype has a single count. The rearrangement joins TRBV27 to TRBJ2-2; 13 bases fit TRBD2. The CDR3 sequence is 17 residues long. V was clipped by 1 base and J by 4 bases; unmatched bases: 3. CDR1 MNHEY and CDR2 SMNVEV come from the germline V gene (reference sequence). CDR3 bases: TGTGCCAGCAGTTTATGGACTAGCGGGGGCAGCACCGGGGAGCTGTTTTTT. This translates into CASSLWTSGGSTGELFF.

The table lists this clonotype with a few counts. V gene TRBV29-1 combines with J gene TRBJ2-1; D unresolved. CDR1 is SQVTM and CDR2 is ANQGSEA in the germline V gene. This CDR3 has 12 amino acids. V gave up 0 bases and J gave up 6 bases, with 6 bases separating them. Written as DNA, the CDR3 is TGCAGCGTTGAAGACTTAAGCAATGAGCAGTTCTTC. Protein product: CSVEDLSNEQFF.

This chain links TRBV4-2 with TRBJ2-3; 8 bases align to TRBD1. Trimming cost V 3 bases and J 0 bases; bases outside gene matches: 11. This CDR3 is 18 amino acids long. Germline assignment: CDR1 LGHNA and CDR2 YNFKEQ. CDR3 sequence: CASSHLGQGPTSTDTQYF. CDR3 nucleotide sequence: TGTGCCAGCAGCCACCTCGGACAGGGACCCACTAGCACAGATACGCAGTATTTT.

The chain links TRBV5-6 to TRBJ2-5, with 12 positions matching TRBD1. This CDR3 spans 18 amino acids. Germline values: CDR1 SGHDT, CDR2 YYEEEE. V gave up 5 bases and J gave up 3 bases; unmatched junction bases: 14. The CDR3 bases are TGTGCCAGCAGACAGGGACAGGGGGCCAGCACTAGAAAAGAGACCCAGTACTTC. Translating gives CASRQGQGASTRKETQYF. Looking up the rest from reference TRBV5-6 and TRBJ2-5 gives the full variable domain: DAGVTQSPTHLIKTRGQQVTLRCSPKSGHDTVSWYQQALGQGPQFIFQYYEEEERQRGNFPDRFSGHQFPNYSSELNVNALLLGDSALYLCASRQGQGASTRKETQYFGPGTRLLVL.

The rearrangement uses TRBV29-1 and TRBJ2-7, with D possibly being TRBD1 or TRBD2 (5 bases each). CDR1 is SQVTM and CDR2 is ANQGSEA in the germline V gene. The CDR3 is made up of 11 amino acids. For the CDR3, the DNA is TGCACCACCCGGGACGGAGGCGAGCAGTACTTC. It encodes CTTRDGGEQYF.

This sequence joins TRBV7-9 and TRBJ2-6, with 8 bases aligning to TRBD2. V lost 5 bases and J lost 2; bases outside the gene matches: 2. The CDR3 is 15 residues long. The V gene's germline CDR1 is SEHNR and CDR2 FQNEAQ (reference sequence). CDR3 bases: TGTGCCAGCAGCCGACTAGCGACTGGGGCCAACGTCCTGACTTTC. As protein: CASSRLATGANVLTF.

There are a few counts of this clonotype. The J gene is TRBJ1-1, the V gene TRBV6-2 or TRBV6-3; D unresolved. CDR1 is MNHEY and CDR2 is SVGEGT in the germline V gene. The CDR3 extends over 12 amino acids. Deletions cut 2 bases from V and 7 bases from J, with 8 bases between. In nucleotides, the CDR3 is TGTGCCAGCAGTTACGCGGGGAGTGAAGCTTTCTTT. This translates into CASSYAGSEAFF.

The chain carries TRBV5-1 and TRBJ1-3; D not certain. CDR1 is SGHRS, CDR2 YFSETQ, per germline. The V end lost 6 bases, the J end lost 3 bases, and 4 bases lay between the germline ends. CDR3 size: 11 residues. CDR3 protein: CASNGGNTIYF. The CDR3 DNA is TGCGCCAGCAACGGTGGAAACACCATATATTTT.

This clonotype occurred a few times. This chain joins TRBV15 and TRBJ2-1; no clear D gene. Germline CDR1 reads LNHNV; CDR2 reads YYDKDF (reference sequence). The CDR3 covers 16 residues. Trimming left V 2 bases short and J 6 bases short, with 17 bases between. The CDR3 is CATSRPGPVLANEQFF. The CDR3 nucleotides are TGTGCCACCAGCAGACCGGGCCCCGTCTTGGCCAATGAGCAGTTCTTC.

The chain couples TRBV6-2 or TRBV6-3 to TRBJ2-2, with D tentatively TRBD1 (5 bases). CDR1 and CDR2 from the germline V gene are MNHEY and SVGEGT. V dropped 6 bases and J dropped 6 bases, with 14 bases sitting between them. The CDR3 is 14 amino acids. CDR3: CASRKTVDAGELFF. As DNA, the CDR3 is TGTGCCAGCAGGAAGACAGTAGACGCCGGGGAGCTGTTTTTT.